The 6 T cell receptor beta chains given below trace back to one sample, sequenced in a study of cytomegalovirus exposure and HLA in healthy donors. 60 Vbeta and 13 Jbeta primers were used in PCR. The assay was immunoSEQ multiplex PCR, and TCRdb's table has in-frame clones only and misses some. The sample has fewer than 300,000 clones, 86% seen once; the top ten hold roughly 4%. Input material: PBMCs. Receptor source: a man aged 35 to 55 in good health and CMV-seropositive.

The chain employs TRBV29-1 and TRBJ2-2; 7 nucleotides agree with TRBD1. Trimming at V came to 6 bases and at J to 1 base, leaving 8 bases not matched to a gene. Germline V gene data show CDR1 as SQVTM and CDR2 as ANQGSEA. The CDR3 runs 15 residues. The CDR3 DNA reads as TGCAGCGTGGCCCGACAGGGCTTGAACACCGGGGAGCTGTTTTTT. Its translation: CSVARQGLNTGELFF.

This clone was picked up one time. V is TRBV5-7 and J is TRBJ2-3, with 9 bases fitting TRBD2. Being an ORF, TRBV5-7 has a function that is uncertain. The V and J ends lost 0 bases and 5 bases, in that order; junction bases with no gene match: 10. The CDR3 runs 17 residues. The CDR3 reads CASSLGVSGRGLDTQYF. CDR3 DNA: TGTGCCAGCAGCTTGGGAGTTAGCGGGAGAGGGTTAGATACGCAGTATTTT.

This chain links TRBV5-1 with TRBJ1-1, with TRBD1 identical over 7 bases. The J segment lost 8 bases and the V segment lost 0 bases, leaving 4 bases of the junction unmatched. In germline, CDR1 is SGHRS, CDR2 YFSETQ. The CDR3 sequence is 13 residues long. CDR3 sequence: CASSLEPDREAFF. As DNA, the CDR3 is TGCGCCAGCAGCTTGGAGCCGGACAGGGAAGCTTTCTTT.

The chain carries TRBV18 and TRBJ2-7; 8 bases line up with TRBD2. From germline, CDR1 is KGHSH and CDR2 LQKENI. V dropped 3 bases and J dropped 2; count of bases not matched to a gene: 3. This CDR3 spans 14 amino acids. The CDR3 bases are TGTGCCAGCTCACCCGGGGGGGGCCCCTACGAGCAGTACTTC. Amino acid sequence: CASSPGGGPYEQYF.

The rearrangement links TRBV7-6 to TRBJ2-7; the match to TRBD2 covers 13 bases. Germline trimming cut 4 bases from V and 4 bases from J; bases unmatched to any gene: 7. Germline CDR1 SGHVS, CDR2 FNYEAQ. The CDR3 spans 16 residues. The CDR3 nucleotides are TGTGCCAGCAGCTATGGACTAGCGGGAGTAATGTACGAGCAGTACTTC. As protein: CASSYGLAGVMYEQYF. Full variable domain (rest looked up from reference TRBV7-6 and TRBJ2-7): GAGVSQSPRYKVTKRGQDVALRCDPISGHVSLYWYRQALGQGPEFLTYFNYEAQQDKSGLPNDRFSAERPEGSISTLTIQRTEQRDSAMYRCASSYGLAGVMYEQYFGPGTRLTVT.

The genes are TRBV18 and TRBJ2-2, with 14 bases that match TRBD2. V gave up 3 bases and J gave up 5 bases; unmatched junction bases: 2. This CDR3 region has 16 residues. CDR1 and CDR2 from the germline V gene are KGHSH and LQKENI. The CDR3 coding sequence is TGTGCCAGCTCACCGGGACTAGCGGGAGAAACCGGGGAGCTGTTTTTT. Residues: CASSPGLAGETGELFF.